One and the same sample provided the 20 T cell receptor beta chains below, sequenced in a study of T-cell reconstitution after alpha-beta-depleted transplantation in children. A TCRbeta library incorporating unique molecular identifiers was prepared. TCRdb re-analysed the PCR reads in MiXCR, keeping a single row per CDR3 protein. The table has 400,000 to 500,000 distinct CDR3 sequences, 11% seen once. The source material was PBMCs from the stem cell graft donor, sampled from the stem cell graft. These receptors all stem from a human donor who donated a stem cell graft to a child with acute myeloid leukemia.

The CDR3 DNA reads as TGTGCCAGCAGTGACCCCGCGACTCCCGATACGCAGTATTTT. This sequence encodes CASSDPATPDTQYF. V gene TRBV25-1 combines with J gene TRBJ2-3; D unclear. The CDR3 totals 14 residues. Germline V gene lookup returns CDR1 MGHDK and CDR2 SYGVNS. V was shortened by 3 bases and J by 6 bases, with 13 bases between the two germline ends.

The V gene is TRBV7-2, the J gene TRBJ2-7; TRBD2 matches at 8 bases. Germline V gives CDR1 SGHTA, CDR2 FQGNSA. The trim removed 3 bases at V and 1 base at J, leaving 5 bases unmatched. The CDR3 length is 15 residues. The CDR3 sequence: CASSFGLALSYEQYF. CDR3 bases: TGTGCCAGCAGCTTCGGACTAGCCTTGTCCTACGAGCAGTACTTC. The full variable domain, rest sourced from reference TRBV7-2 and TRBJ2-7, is GAGVSQSPSNKVTEKGKDVELRCDPISGHTALYWYRQSLGQGLEFLIYFQGNSAPDKSGLPSDRFSAERTGGSVSTLTIQRTQQEDSAVYLCASSFGLALSYEQYFGPGTRLTVT.

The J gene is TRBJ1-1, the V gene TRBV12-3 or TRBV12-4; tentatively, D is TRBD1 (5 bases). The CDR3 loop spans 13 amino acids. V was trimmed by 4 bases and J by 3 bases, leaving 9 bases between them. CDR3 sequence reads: CASSSDSHTEAFF. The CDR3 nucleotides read TGTGCCAGCAGTTCCGACAGCCACACTGAAGCTTTCTTT.

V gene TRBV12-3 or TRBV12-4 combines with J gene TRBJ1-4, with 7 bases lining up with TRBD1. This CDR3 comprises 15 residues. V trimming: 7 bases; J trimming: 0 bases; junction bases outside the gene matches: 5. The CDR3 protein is CASTTGQATNEKLFF. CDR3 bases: TGTGCCAGCACCACAGGACAGGCAACTAATGAAAAACTGTTTTTT.

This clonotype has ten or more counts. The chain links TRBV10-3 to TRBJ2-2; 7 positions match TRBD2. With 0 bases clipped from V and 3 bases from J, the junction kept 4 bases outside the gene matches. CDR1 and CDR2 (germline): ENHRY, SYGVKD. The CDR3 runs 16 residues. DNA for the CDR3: TGTGCCATCAGTGAGTCGGCTAGCGGCTACACCGGGGAGCTGTTTTTT. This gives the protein CAISESASGYTGELFF.

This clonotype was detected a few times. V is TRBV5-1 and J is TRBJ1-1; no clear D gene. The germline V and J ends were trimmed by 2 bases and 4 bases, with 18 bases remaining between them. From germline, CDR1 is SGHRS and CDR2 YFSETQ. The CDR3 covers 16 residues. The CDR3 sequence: CASSFSERAGGTEAFF. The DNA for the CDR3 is TGCGCCAGCAGCTTCTCTGAGAGGGCAGGCGGCACTGAAGCTTTCTTT.

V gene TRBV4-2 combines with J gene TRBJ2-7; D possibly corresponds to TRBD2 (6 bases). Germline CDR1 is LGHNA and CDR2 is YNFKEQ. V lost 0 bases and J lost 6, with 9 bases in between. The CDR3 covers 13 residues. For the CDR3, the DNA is TGTGCCAGCAGCCAAGATGCCGGGGGCGAGCAGTACTTC. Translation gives CASSQDAGGEQYF.

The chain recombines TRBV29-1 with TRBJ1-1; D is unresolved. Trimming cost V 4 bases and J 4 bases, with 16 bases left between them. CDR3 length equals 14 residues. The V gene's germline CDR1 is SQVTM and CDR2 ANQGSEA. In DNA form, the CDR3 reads TGCAGCGTTGCTCTTAGGGAGGTTGGCACTGAAGCTTTCTTT. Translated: CSVALREVGTEAFF.

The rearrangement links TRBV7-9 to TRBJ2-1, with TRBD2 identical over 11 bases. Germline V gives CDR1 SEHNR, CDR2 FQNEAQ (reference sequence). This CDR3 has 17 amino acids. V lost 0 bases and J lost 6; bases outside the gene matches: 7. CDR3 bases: TGTGCCAGCAGCTTAGCCCGAACTAGCGGGAGTACCAATGAGCAGTTCTTC. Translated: CASSLARTSGSTNEQFF.

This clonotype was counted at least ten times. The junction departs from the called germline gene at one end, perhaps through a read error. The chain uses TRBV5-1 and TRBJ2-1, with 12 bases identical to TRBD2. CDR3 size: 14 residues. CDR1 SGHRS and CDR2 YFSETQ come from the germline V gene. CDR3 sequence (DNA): TGTGCCAGCAGCCCCGGGACTAGCGGGAATGAGCAGTTCTTC. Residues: CASSPGTSGNEQFF.

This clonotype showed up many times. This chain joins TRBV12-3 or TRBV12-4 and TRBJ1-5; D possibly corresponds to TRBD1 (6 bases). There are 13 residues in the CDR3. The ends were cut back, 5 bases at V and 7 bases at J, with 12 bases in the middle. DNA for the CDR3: TGTGCCAGCAGTATCACCGGGGGCCAGCCCCAGCATTTT. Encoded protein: CASSITGGQPQHF.

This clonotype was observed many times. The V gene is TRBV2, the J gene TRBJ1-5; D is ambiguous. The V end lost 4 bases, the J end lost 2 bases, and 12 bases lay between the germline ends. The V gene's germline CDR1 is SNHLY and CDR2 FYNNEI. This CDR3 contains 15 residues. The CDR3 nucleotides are TGTGCCAGCAGTGCTGAAAGGGCGCGCAATCAGCCCCAGCATTTT. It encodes CASSAERARNQPQHF.

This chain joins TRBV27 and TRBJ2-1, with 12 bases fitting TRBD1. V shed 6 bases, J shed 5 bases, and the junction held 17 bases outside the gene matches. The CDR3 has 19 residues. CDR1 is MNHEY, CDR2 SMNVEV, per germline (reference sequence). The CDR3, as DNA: TGTGCCAGCAGGATTCACCGGGACAGGGGGCCCTTCGTCAACAATGAGCAGTTCTTC. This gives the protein CASRIHRDRGPFVNNEQFF.

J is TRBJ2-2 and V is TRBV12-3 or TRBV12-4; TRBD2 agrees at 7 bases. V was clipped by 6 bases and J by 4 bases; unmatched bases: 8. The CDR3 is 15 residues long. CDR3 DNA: TGTGCCAGCAGGACCGGGACTACCCTCACCGGGGAGCTGTTTTTT. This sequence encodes CASRTGTTLTGELFF.

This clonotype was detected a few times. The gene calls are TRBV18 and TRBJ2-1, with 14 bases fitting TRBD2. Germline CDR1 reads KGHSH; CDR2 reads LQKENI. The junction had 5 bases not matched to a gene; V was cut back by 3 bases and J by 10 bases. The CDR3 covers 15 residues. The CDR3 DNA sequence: TGTGCCAGCTCACCTTCCGGGACTAGCGGGAGAGAGCAGTTCTTC. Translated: CASSPSGTSGREQFF.

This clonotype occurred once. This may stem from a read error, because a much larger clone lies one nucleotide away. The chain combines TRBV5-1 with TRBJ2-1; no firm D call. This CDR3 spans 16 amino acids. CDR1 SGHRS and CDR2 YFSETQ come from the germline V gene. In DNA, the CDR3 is TGCGCCAGCAGCTTGAGTGGCGGAAGCTCCTGCAATGAGCAGTTCTTC. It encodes CASSLSGGSSCNEQFF. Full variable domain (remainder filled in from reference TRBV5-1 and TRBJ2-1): KAGVTQTPRYLIKTRGQQVTLSCSPISGHRSVSWYQQTPGQGLQFLFEYFSETQRNKGNFPGRFSGRQFSNSRSEMNVSTLELGDSALYLCASSLSGGSSCNEQFFGPGTRLTVL.

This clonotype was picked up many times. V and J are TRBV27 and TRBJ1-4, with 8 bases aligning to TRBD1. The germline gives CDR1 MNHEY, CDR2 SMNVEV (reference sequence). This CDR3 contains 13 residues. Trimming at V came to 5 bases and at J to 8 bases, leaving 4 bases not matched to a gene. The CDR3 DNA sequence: TGTGCCAGCAGTCCCGGGACAGGCGAAAAACTGTTTTTT. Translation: CASSPGTGEKLFF.

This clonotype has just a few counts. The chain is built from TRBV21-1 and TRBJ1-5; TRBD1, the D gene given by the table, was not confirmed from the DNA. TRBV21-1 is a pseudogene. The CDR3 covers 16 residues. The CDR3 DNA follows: TGTGCCAGCAGCAATCCAACAGGGTTGAGCAATCAGCCCCAGCATTTT. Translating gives CASSNPTGLSNQPQHF.

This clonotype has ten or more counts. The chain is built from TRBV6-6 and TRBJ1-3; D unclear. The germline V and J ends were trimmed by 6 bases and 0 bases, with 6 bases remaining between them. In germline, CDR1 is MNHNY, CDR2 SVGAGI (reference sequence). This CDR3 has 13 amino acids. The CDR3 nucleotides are TGTGCCAGCAGGCAGGACTCTGGAAACACCATATATTTT. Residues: CASRQDSGNTIYF.

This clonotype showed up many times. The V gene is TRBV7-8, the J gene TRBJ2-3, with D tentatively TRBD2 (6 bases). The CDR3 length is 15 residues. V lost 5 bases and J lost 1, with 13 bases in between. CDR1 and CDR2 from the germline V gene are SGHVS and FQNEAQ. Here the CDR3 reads CASSGGAFRTDTQYF. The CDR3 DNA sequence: TGTGCCAGCAGCGGCGGGGCCTTTCGCACAGATACGCAGTATTTT.